The present entry profiles one T cell receptor beta chain with its context. Its matching antigen is unknown. One end of the junction is discordant with germline, which a read error may explain. The data originate from a study of cytomegalovirus exposure and HLA in healthy donors. It was with 60 Vbeta and 13 Jbeta primers that the PCR ran. Produced via immunoSEQ multiplex PCR; TCRdb's table is partial and in-frame only. Altogether fewer than 200,000 clones are present, 80% to 90% being singletons, with the ten largest covering approximately 0.8%. Study observations and caveats: The authors later linked a missense DCLRE1C variant to TCR beta V- and J-gene trimming.

Sequencing was performed on PBMCs. This receptor was identified in a woman between 18 and 29 years old in good health and CMV-seronegative.

CDR3 residues: CASRPAGGDIGNQPQHF. CDR3 nucleotides: TGTGCTAGCAGACCAGCAGGAGGGGATATCGGCAATCAGCCCCAGCATTTT. The gene calls are TRBV7-7 and TRBJ1-5; tentative D call: TRBD1 (5 bases). The CDR3 loop spans 17 amino acids. Germline V CDR1 and CDR2: SSHAT, FNYEAQ (reference sequence). The whole variable domain, remainder taken from reference TRBV7-7 and TRBJ1-5, is GAGVSQSPRYKVTKRGQDVTLRCDPISSHATLYWYQQALGQGPEFLTYFNYEAQPDKSGLPSDRFSAERPEGSISTLTIQRTEQRDSAMYRCASRPAGGDIGNQPQHFGDGTRLSIL.